Below are 26 T cell receptor beta chains sequenced from a single sample in a study of cytomegalovirus exposure and HLA in healthy donors. PCR amplification relied on 60 Vbeta primers (plus 13 Jbeta primers). Using immunoSEQ multiplex PCR, the repertoire was profiled, and TCRdb retains in-frame clones only, with some absent. The data hold 130,000 or so clones, with around 80% observed a single time. Sequenced: PBMCs. The receptors derive from a woman aged 18-30 years in good health and CMV-seropositive.

The genes are TRBV27 and TRBJ2-7, with TRBD2 identical over 10 bases. CDR3 length: 16 residues. From germline, CDR1 is MNHEY and CDR2 SMNVEV (reference sequence). V shed 5 bases, J shed 1 base, and the junction held 8 bases outside the gene matches. CDR3 loop: CASSPQGTSVSYEQYF. CDR3 nucleotide sequence: TGTGCCAGCAGTCCACAAGGGACTAGCGTTTCCTACGAGCAGTACTTC.

This chain uses TRBV29-1 with TRBJ2-5, with 10 bases lining up with TRBD1. The junction had 10 bases not matched to a gene; V was cut back by 1 base and J by 5 bases. The CDR3 runs to 16 residues. Germline V gives CDR1 SQVTM, CDR2 ANQGSEA. CDR3 loop: CSVEGGGQGLWETQYF. The DNA of the CDR3 is TGCAGCGTTGAAGGGGGGGGACAGGGGCTTTGGGAGACCCAGTACTTC. The whole variable domain, remainder taken from reference TRBV29-1 and TRBJ2-5, is SAVISQKPSRDICQRGTSLTIQCQVDSQVTMMFWYRQQPGQSLTLIATANQGSEATYESGFVIDKFPISRPNLTFSTLTVSNMSPEDSSIYLCSVEGGGQGLWETQYFGPGTRLLVL.

This clone was found a few times. The V call is TRBV5-1, the J call TRBJ2-7, with 8 bases identical to TRBD2. V was clipped by 0 bases and J by 3 bases; unmatched bases: 8. Per the germline V gene, CDR1 is SGHRS and CDR2 is YFSETQ. The CDR3 runs 16 residues. In nucleotides, the CDR3 is TGCGCCAGCAGCTTGGACGGTCGGGGGGGGGACTACGAGCAGTACTTC. This encodes CASSLDGRGGDYEQYF.

The V and J genes are TRBV7-9 and TRBJ1-5; 9 nucleotides align to TRBD1. V gave up 5 bases and J gave up 4 bases; unmatched junction bases: 3. CDR3 length equals 14 residues. Looked up from germline, CDR1 is SEHNR and CDR2 is FQNEAQ (reference sequence). CDR3 sequence (DNA): TGTGCCAGCAGCCCGGGGACAGGGAATCAGCCCCAGCATTTT. This codes for CASSPGTGNQPQHF.

The chain combines TRBV25-1 with TRBJ2-5; the D gene is possibly TRBD1 (5 bases). The CDR3 length is 16 residues. Germline V CDR1 and CDR2: MGHDK, SYGVNS. The germline V and J ends were trimmed by 1 base and 1 base, with 13 bases remaining between them. CDR3 loop: CASSESAGKGQETQYF. CDR3 nucleotide sequence: TGTGCCAGCAGTGAATCTGCAGGGAAGGGCCAAGAGACCCAGTACTTC. The variable domain in full, with the rest retrieved from reference TRBV25-1 and TRBJ2-5, is EADIYQTPRYLVIGTGKKITLECSQTMGHDKMYWYQQDPGMELHLIHYSYGVNSTEKGDLSSESTVSRIRTEHFPLTLESARPSHTSQYLCASSESAGKGQETQYFGPGTRLLVL.

The V gene is TRBV2, the J gene TRBJ2-7, with a possible D match to TRBD1 (6 bases). CDR1 is SNHLY and CDR2 is FYNNEI in the germline V gene. The CDR3 is 11 residues long. V dropped 9 bases and J dropped 5 bases, with 11 bases sitting between them. The CDR3 sequence is CASCTGNEQYF. CDR3 sequence (DNA): TGTGCCAGTTGTACAGGGAACGAGCAGTACTTC.

This clone appeared a single time. V usage is TRBV29-1 and J usage is TRBJ2-3; 9 bases line up with TRBD2. The V segment lost 2 bases and the J segment 5 bases; nucleotides outside the gene matches: 8. The germline V gene has CDR1 SQVTM and CDR2 ANQGSEA. The CDR3 contains 15 residues. CDR3 sequence reads: CSVENSGGLGDTQYF. CDR3 nucleotides: TGCAGCGTTGAAAATAGCGGGGGCCTCGGAGATACGCAGTATTTT.

This clone was counted a single time. CDR3 loop: CASSALGGGGEKLFF. The CDR3 DNA follows: TGTGCCAGTAGCGCCCTGGGGGGAGGAGGAGAAAAACTGTTTTTT. This sequence joins TRBV19 and TRBJ1-4; tentatively, D is TRBD1 (5 bases). The V and J ends lost 6 bases and 8 bases respectively, with 19 bases between them. CDR3 length: 15 residues. Germline CDR1 and CDR2: LNHDA and SQIVND (reference sequence).

The V call is TRBV4-1, the J call TRBJ1-2, with D possibly matching TRBD1 (6 bases). The germline V gene encodes CDR1 MGHRA and CDR2 YSYEKL. Trimming took 1 base from V and 2 from J, leaving 11 bases between them. The CDR3 spans 15 residues. The CDR3 coding sequence is TGCGCCAGCAGCCAAGGGGCAGGGACAAACTATGGCTACACCTTC. It specifies CASSQGAGTNYGYTF.

The J gene is TRBJ2-1, the V gene TRBV9; no clear D. Germline lookup yields CDR1 SGDLS and CDR2 YYNGEE. This CDR3 is 11 amino acids long. The ends were cut back, 4 bases at V and 9 bases at J, with 8 bases in the middle. The CDR3 region is CASSNQVEQFF. CDR3 coding DNA: TGTGCCAGCAGCAATCAGGTTGAGCAGTTCTTC.

The chain employs TRBV4-1 and TRBJ2-5; TRBD2 agrees at 9 bases. The CDR3 length is 18 residues. Per the germline V gene, CDR1 is MGHRA and CDR2 is YSYEKL. V dropped 0 bases and J dropped 7; count of bases not matched to a gene: 15. The CDR3 reads CASSQEGSLRGGWGTQYF. CDR3 nucleotides: TGCGCCAGCAGCCAAGAAGGGTCCTTGCGGGGGGGATGGGGGACCCAGTACTTC.

The CDR3 DNA follows: TGTGCCTGGAAGCTCTTCGGGGAGCTGTTTTTT. Protein sequence: CAWKLFGELFF. V usage is TRBV30 and J usage is TRBJ2-2; D not certain. This CDR3 has 11 amino acids. With 4 bases removed from V and 7 bases from J, the gap between germline ends came to 7 bases. CDR1 GTSNPN and CDR2 SVGIG come from the germline V gene (reference sequence).

The genes are TRBV6-5 and TRBJ1-2, with a tentative D call TRBD1 (5 bases). The CDR3 sequence is 15 residues long. Trimming cost V 5 bases and J 2 bases, with 15 bases left between them. Germline assignment: CDR1 MNHEY and CDR2 SVGAGI. DNA of the CDR3: TGTGCCAGCAGTGGGTGGACACCCCAGAACTATGGCTACACCTTC. It specifies CASSGWTPQNYGYTF.

The chain links TRBV6-5 to TRBJ2-1; 9 bases line up with TRBD1. CDR1 and CDR2 (germline): MNHEY, SVGAGI. J lost 3 bases, V lost 6 bases, and 6 bases had no gene match. The CDR3 is made up of 15 amino acids. CDR3 sequence reads: CASRPGQGFYNEQFF. The CDR3 region has the DNA TGTGCCAGCAGACCGGGACAGGGCTTCTACAATGAGCAGTTCTTC.

The chain links TRBV19 to TRBJ2-1, with D perhaps matching TRBD2 (5 bases). V lost 2 bases to trimming and J lost 6 bases, with 11 bases between them. The CDR3 is made up of 14 amino acids. Germline values: CDR1 LNHDA, CDR2 SQIVND (reference sequence). The CDR3: CASSILASGNEQFF. CDR3 coding DNA: TGTGCCAGTAGTATACTAGCAAGCGGCAATGAGCAGTTCTTC.

V is TRBV19 and J is TRBJ2-7; 7 bases agree with TRBD1. The CDR3 extends over 15 amino acids. V lost 4 bases, J lost 2 bases, and 8 bases stayed unmatched. Germline V gene lookup returns CDR1 LNHDA and CDR2 SQIVND (reference sequence). The CDR3 region has the DNA TGTGCCAGTAGTAGGACGGCCGGGACAGCCTACGAGCAGTACTTC. It specifies CASSRTAGTAYEQYF.

A single count supports this clone. The V and J genes are TRBV23-1 and TRBJ2-5; weak D call: TRBD1 (6 bases). TRBV23-1 is classed as an ORF, of uncertain function. The ends were cut back, 3 bases at V and 3 bases at J, with 11 bases in the middle. This CDR3 region has 14 residues. The CDR3 nucleotides read TGCGCCAGCAGTCAGCGGACAGCCGAAGAGACCCAGTACTTC. Residues: CASSQRTAEETQYF.

The chain couples TRBV4-1 to TRBJ1-3, with D unclear. This CDR3 spans 17 amino acids. Germline assignment: CDR1 MGHRA and CDR2 YSYEKL. Trimming took 1 base from V and 0 from J, leaving 13 bases between them. CDR3 residues: CASSQGRGSLSGNTIYF. The CDR3 coding sequence is TGCGCCAGCAGCCAAGGTCGAGGGTCCCTCTCTGGAAACACCATATATTTT.

The chain couples TRBV7-6 to TRBJ1-4, with 8 positions matching TRBD1. Germline CDR1 SGHVS, CDR2 FNYEAQ. V lost 5 bases, J lost 6 bases, and 23 bases stayed unmatched. This CDR3 is built from 20 residues. The CDR3 spells CASSPLYVGTGGVQDEKLFF. The CDR3 bases are TGTGCCAGCAGCCCCCTTTACGTAGGGACAGGTGGCGTTCAGGATGAAAAACTGTTTTTT.

The DNA of the CDR3 is TGCGCCAGCAGCAAAACGAACGGGGGGCTGGGGACTGAAGCTTTCTTT. Translating gives CASSKTNGGLGTEAFF. This sequence joins TRBV5-1 and TRBJ1-1; tentatively, D is TRBD1 (6 bases). The germline CDR1 and CDR2 sequences are SGHRS and YFSETQ. The CDR3 consists of 16 residues. The V and J ends lost 4 bases and 5 bases respectively, with 21 bases between them.

This CDR3 is CARSSPWDRSSGNTIYF. The CDR3 nucleotides read TGTGCCAGAAGTTCTCCCTGGGACAGAAGCTCTGGAAACACCATATATTTT. The gene calls are TRBV5-3 and TRBJ1-3, with TRBD1 identical over 7 bases. TRBV5-3 is an ORF; its function is uncertain. CDR3 length: 17 residues. Trimming cost V 5 bases and J 0 bases; bases outside gene matches: 11.

The chain employs TRBV9 and TRBJ1-6, with D uncertain. The CDR3 sequence is 13 residues long. The V gene's germline CDR1 is SGDLS and CDR2 YYNGEE. V shed 4 bases and J shed 14 bases, with 16 bases lying between them. The CDR3 reads CASSFDPRSTLHF. The CDR3 DNA follows: TGTGCCAGCAGCTTCGACCCCCGGAGCACCCTCCACTTT.

V is TRBV25-1 and J is TRBJ1-2, with a possible D match to TRBD1 (5 bases). Germline CDR1 and CDR2: MGHDK and SYGVNS. The CDR3 totals 12 residues. V lost 1 base and J 8 bases, leaving 8 bases between the germline ends. CDR3: CASSESPGGYTF. The CDR3, as DNA: TGTGCCAGCAGTGAATCGCCAGGGGGCTACACCTTC.

This sequence joins TRBV19 and TRBJ2-7, with D maybe TRBD2 (7 bases). The CDR3 covers 14 residues. Per the germline V gene, CDR1 is LNHDA and CDR2 is SQIVND (reference sequence). Trimming took off 9 bases at V and 1 base at J, with 16 bases between the two ends. The CDR3 nucleotides read TGTGCCAGCACCCGAGGGGGGGATTCCTACGAGCAGTACTTC. This encodes CASTRGGDSYEQYF.

The rearrangement uses TRBV10-1 and TRBJ2-1; D gene unclear. Germline CDR1 is WNHNN and CDR2 is SYGVQD (reference sequence). V was shortened by 6 bases and J by 5 bases, with 8 bases between the two germline ends. This CDR3 region has 12 residues. DNA for the CDR3: TGCGCCAGCAGCCAATCGGACAATGAGCAGTTCTTC. Translation gives CASSQSDNEQFF.

This rearrangement joins TRBV4-2 to TRBJ2-7, with 8 positions matching TRBD2. The CDR3 has 16 amino acids. Germline V CDR1 and CDR2: LGHNA, YNFKEQ. J gave up 2 bases and V 4 bases, and 10 bases lay outside the gene matches. The CDR3 sequence is CASSPVTSGGPYEQYF. CDR3 DNA sequence: TGTGCCAGCAGCCCCGTTACGAGCGGGGGCCCCTACGAGCAGTACTTC.